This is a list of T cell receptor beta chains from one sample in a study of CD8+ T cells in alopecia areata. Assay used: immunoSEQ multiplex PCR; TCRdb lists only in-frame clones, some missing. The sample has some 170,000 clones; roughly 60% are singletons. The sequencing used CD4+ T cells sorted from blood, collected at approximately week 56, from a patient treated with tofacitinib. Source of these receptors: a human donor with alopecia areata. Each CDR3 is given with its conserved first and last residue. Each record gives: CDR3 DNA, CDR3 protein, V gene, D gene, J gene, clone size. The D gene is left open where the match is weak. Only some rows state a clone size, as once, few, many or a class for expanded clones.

DNA: TGTGCCATCAGGGCAGGGTCAACCTATGGCTACACCTTC
CDR3: CAIRAGSTYGYTF
V: TRBV10-3
D: .
J: TRBJ1-2
size: .

DNA: TGTGCCAGCAGTTCTCGGGGGAGGGATGGCTACACCTTC
CDR3: CASSSRGRDGYTF
V: TRBV27
D: .
J: TRBJ1-2
size: few

DNA: TGCAGCGTTGTCCCGGGACAGCCCAGCTATGGCTACACCTTC
CDR3: CSVVPGQPSYGYTF
V: TRBV29-1
D: TRBD1
J: TRBJ1-2
size: few

DNA: TGTGCCTGGAGTCCCGTGGACAGGAGCTCCTACGAGCAGTACTTC
CDR3: CAWSPVDRSSYEQYF
V: TRBV30
D: TRBD1
J: TRBJ2-7
size: .

DNA: TGTGCCAGCAGTTCTTTGTCTAGCGGCTTCACAGATACGCAGTATTTT
CDR3: CASSSLSSGFTDTQYF
V: TRBV28
D: TRBD2
J: TRBJ2-3
size: few

DNA: TGTGCCAGCAGCCAAGATGGCGTTAGGGAGACCCAGTACTTC
CDR3: CASSQDGVRETQYF
V: TRBV4-2
D: .
J: TRBJ2-5
size: .

DNA: TGTGCCACCAGCAGAGATCCCGGTCGACAGGGATGGCAGCGTTCACCCCTCCACTTT
CDR3: CATSRDPGRQGWQRSPLHF
V: TRBV15
D: TRBD1
J: TRBJ1-6
size: .

DNA: TGCGCCAGCAGCTTGGTTGGGGTCACTGAAGCTTTCTTT
CDR3: CASSLVGVTEAFF
V: TRBV5-1
D: .
J: TRBJ1-1
size: .

DNA: TGTGCCAGCACAGGGGGAGATTCACCCCTCCACTTT
CDR3: CASTGGDSPLHF
V: TRBV2
D: TRBD1
J: TRBJ1-6
size: .

DNA: TGTGCCAGCAGCCCCGGCTTTACTCAGCCCCAGCATTTT
CDR3: CASSPGFTQPQHF
V: TRBV6-5
D: .
J: TRBJ1-5
size: .

DNA: TGTGCCTGGAAAAGGGGACTAGCGAGGGCAGATACGCAGTATTTT
CDR3: CAWKRGLARADTQYF
V: TRBV30
D: TRBD2
J: TRBJ2-3
size: many

DNA: TGTGCCAGCAGCCAAGACAGGTACACAGATACGCAGTATTTT
CDR3: CASSQDRYTDTQYF
V: TRBV7-3
D: .
J: TRBJ2-3
size: .

DNA: TGTGCCAGCAGCGTAGACGGACAGGACTCACCCCTCCACTTT
CDR3: CASSVDGQDSPLHF
V: TRBV9
D: TRBD1
J: TRBJ1-6
size: once

DNA: TGTGCCTTGGAGGCGGGGGGCCAAGGTACGCAGTATTTT
CDR3: CALEAGGQGTQYF
V: TRBV30
D: TRBD2
J: TRBJ2-3
size: .

DNA: TGTGCCAGCAGCTTCCCGAGGGGCTCTAGCTATGGCTACACCTTC
CDR3: CASSFPRGSSYGYTF
V: TRBV5-6
D: .
J: TRBJ1-2
size: few

DNA: TGCGCCAGCAGTCAATCGTTGGGCAACCTGATCTGCAATCAGCCCCAGCATTTT
CDR3: CASSQSLGNLICNQPQHF
V: TRBV23-1
D: .
J: TRBJ1-5
size: .

DNA: TGTGCCAGCAGTCCTGGTCAGCCCCAGCATTTT
CDR3: CASSPGQPQHF
V: TRBV2
D: .
J: TRBJ1-5
size: .

DNA: TGCAGCGTTGTTCCCGGGGAAGGCTACACCTTC
CDR3: CSVVPGEGYTF
V: TRBV29-1
D: .
J: TRBJ1-2
size: few

DNA: TGCAGCGTTTCAGAAATCTCCTACGAGCAGTACTTC
CDR3: CSVSEISYEQYF
V: TRBV29-1
D: .
J: TRBJ2-7
size: .

DNA: TGTGCCAGCAGCTTAGGACAGGGTGGCTACGAGCAGTACTTC
CDR3: CASSLGQGGYEQYF
V: TRBV7-9
D: TRBD1
J: TRBJ2-7
size: few

DNA: TGTGCCAGCAGCAATCCCGTCGGGTTGGAAAACATTCAGTACTTC
CDR3: CASSNPVGLENIQYF
V: TRBV7-2
D: .
J: TRBJ2-4
size: .

DNA: TGTGCCAGCAGCGTACAGTCCCAAGAGACCCAGTACTTC
CDR3: CASSVQSQETQYF
V: TRBV9
D: .
J: TRBJ2-5
size: few

DNA: TGTGCCAGTAGCTCAGGGCAGGGGGCCCAGCATTTT
CDR3: CASSSGQGAQHF
V: TRBV19
D: TRBD1
J: TRBJ1-5
size: .

DNA: TGCAGCGTTGGGGTTAATGAAAAACTGTTTTTT
CDR3: CSVGVNEKLFF
V: TRBV29-1
D: .
J: TRBJ1-4
size: few

DNA: TGTGCCATCAGAGCTAGCGATTACGAGCAGTACTTC
CDR3: CAIRASDYEQYF
V: TRBV10-3
D: .
J: TRBJ2-7
size: few

DNA: TGTGCCAGCAGCTTGCGACAGGGGTCCCACGAGCAGTACTTC
CDR3: CASSLRQGSHEQYF
V: TRBV7-3
D: TRBD1
J: TRBJ2-7
size: .

DNA: TGTGCCAGCTCACCACGGGCAGGGAATCTTGGCTACACCTTC
CDR3: CASSPRAGNLGYTF
V: TRBV18
D: .
J: TRBJ1-2
size: .

DNA: TGTGCCAGCAGTCAGGGCTATAATGAAAAACTGTTTTTT
CDR3: CASSQGYNEKLFF
V: TRBV9
D: .
J: TRBJ1-4
size: .

DNA: TGTGCCAGCAGCTTAGTAGTCGCCTACGAGCAGTACTTC
CDR3: CASSLVVAYEQYF
V: TRBV7-2
D: .
J: TRBJ2-7
size: .

DNA: TGCGCCAGCAGTCTGGCCGAGAACACTGAAGCTTTCTTT
CDR3: CASSLAENTEAFF
V: TRBV23-1
D: .
J: TRBJ1-1
size: few

DNA: TGCGCCAGCAGCTTGACCAGGGCCGGAATCTATGGCTACACCTTC
CDR3: CASSLTRAGIYGYTF
V: TRBV5-1
D: .
J: TRBJ1-2
size: .

DNA: TGTGCCAGCGTGGGGGCGAACGGGGAGCTGTTTTTT
CDR3: CASVGANGELFF
V: TRBV28
D: .
J: TRBJ2-2
size: .

DNA: TGTGCCAGCAGCGCAACGTTCGGACAGGCAAATTTCGAGCAGTACTTC
CDR3: CASSATFGQANFEQYF
V: TRBV14
D: TRBD1
J: TRBJ2-7
size: .

DNA: TGTGCCTGGAGACCCCTTCAAAACGGGGAGCTGTTTTTT
CDR3: CAWRPLQNGELFF
V: TRBV30
D: .
J: TRBJ2-2
size: .

DNA: TGTGCCAGCAGTGAGGACCCACCGCGGGCCCAGTACTTC
CDR3: CASSEDPPRAQYF
V: TRBV2
D: .
J: TRBJ2-5
size: .

DNA: TGCGCCAGCAGCGCCCAGGGGACAGATACGCAGTATTTT
CDR3: CASSAQGTDTQYF
V: TRBV5-1
D: .
J: TRBJ2-3
size: .

DNA: TGTGCCAGCAGCTCCCCAGGGCGAGCGGGGTCCTACAATGAGCAGTTCTTC
CDR3: CASSSPGRAGSYNEQFF
V: TRBV7-3
D: TRBD2
J: TRBJ2-1
size: .

DNA: TGCGCCAGCAGCCGGGACCCACTGTCTGAGTCCTACGAGCAGTACTTC
CDR3: CASSRDPLSESYEQYF
V: TRBV5-1
D: .
J: TRBJ2-7
size: .

DNA: TGTGCCAGCAGCTTATCACGGGACAATGAGCAGTTCTTC
CDR3: CASSLSRDNEQFF
V: TRBV7-3
D: .
J: TRBJ2-1
size: few

DNA: TGTGCCAGTAGTTTCGACAGGTTGAGAGCGATGAACACTGAAGCTTTCTTT
CDR3: CASSFDRLRAMNTEAFF
V: TRBV19
D: .
J: TRBJ1-1
size: .

DNA: TGTGCCATCAGTGAGAAGACTAGCGGGGGGGCGGCAGATACGCAGTATTTT
CDR3: CAISEKTSGGAADTQYF
V: TRBV10-3
D: TRBD2
J: TRBJ2-3
size: .

DNA: TGTGCCACCAGCAGGGACAGCCAAGAGACCCAGTACTTC
CDR3: CATSRDSQETQYF
V: TRBV15
D: .
J: TRBJ2-5
size: .

DNA: TGTGCCACCAGCAGATCTCAGGGTTTTGAAGCTTTCTTT
CDR3: CATSRSQGFEAFF
V: TRBV15
D: .
J: TRBJ1-1
size: .

DNA: TGTGCCAGCAGCGCCGGGGGCACTGAAGCTTTCTTT
CDR3: CASSAGGTEAFF
V: TRBV9
D: .
J: TRBJ1-1
size: .

DNA: TGTGCCTGGACGACTTCCTACGAGCAGTACTTC
CDR3: CAWTTSYEQYF
V: TRBV30
D: .
J: TRBJ2-7
size: .

DNA: TGTGCCTGGAGTAGGGGGCGCCTTACCTACAATGAGCAGTTCTTC
CDR3: CAWSRGRLTYNEQFF
V: TRBV30
D: TRBD1
J: TRBJ2-1
size: few

DNA: TGTGCCAGCAGCTTAGCGCGTAGGGCAGGCACAGATACGCAGTATTTT
CDR3: CASSLARRAGTDTQYF
V: TRBV7-9
D: .
J: TRBJ2-3
size: .

DNA: TGTGCCAGCAGCTTGGTAGACTCTAAAAACATTCAGTACTTC
CDR3: CASSLVDSKNIQYF
V: TRBV5-4
D: .
J: TRBJ2-4
size: .

DNA: TGTGCCAGCAGCTTAGTGGCCGGACTCTTGGCGCAGTATTTT
CDR3: CASSLVAGLLAQYF
V: TRBV11-3
D: .
J: TRBJ2-3
size: .

DNA: TGCAGTGCTCGACCGTCGGATACGCAGTATTTT
CDR3: CSARPSDTQYF
V: TRBV20-1
D: .
J: TRBJ2-3
size: few

DNA: TGCGCCAGCAGCCAGAGACAGGGGCATAATTCACCCCTCCACTTT
CDR3: CASSQRQGHNSPLHF
V: TRBV5-1
D: TRBD1
J: TRBJ1-6
size: .

DNA: TGCAGCATCAAGACCGGGACAGGGGAGGGTTCACCCCTCCACTTT
CDR3: CSIKTGTGEGSPLHF
V: TRBV29-1
D: TRBD1
J: TRBJ1-6
size: .